This T cell receptor beta chain was captured in a study of T cell responses to AZD1222 COVID-19 vaccine. The study, taken as a whole, reports: Two AZD1222 doses significantly raised spike-specific TCR breadth and depth over controls. Without day 14 samples, only post-peak T cell repertoires were studied.

This clone was recorded once. Antigen: not known. The germline gives CDR1 SEHNR, CDR2 FQNEAQ (reference sequence). This CDR3 comprises 15 residues. V gave up 1 base and J gave up 8 bases, with 12 bases separating them. Sequencing used immunoSEQ multiplex PCR; TCRdb keeps in-frame clones, though not all of them. The sample shows hundreds of thousands of clones, about 93% of them seen only once. The chain combines TRBV7-9 with TRBJ1-6; D may be TRBD1 (6 bases). This TCR came from an adult in good health. The specimen was peripheral blood, collected on day 0 of MenACWY control vaccination. DNA of the CDR3: TGTGCCAGCAGCTTAGGCAGGGGTGGCGATTCACCCCTCCACTTT. It specifies CASSLGRGGDSPLHF.